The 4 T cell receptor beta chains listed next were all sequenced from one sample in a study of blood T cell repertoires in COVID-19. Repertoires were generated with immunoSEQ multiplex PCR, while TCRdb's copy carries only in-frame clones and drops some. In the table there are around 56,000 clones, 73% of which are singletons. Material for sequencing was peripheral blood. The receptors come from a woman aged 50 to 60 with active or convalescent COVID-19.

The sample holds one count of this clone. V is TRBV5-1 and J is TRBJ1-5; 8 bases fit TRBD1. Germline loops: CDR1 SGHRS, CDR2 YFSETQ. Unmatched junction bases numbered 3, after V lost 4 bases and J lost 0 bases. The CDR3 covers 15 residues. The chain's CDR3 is CASSPTGDSNQPQHF. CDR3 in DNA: TGCGCCAGCAGCCCGACAGGGGATAGCAATCAGCCCCAGCATTTT. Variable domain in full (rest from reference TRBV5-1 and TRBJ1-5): KAGVTQTPRYLIKTRGQQVTLSCSPISGHRSVSWYQQTPGQGLQFLFEYFSETQRNKGNFPGRFSGRQFSNSRSEMNVSTLELGDSALYLCASSPTGDSNQPQHFGDGTRLSIL.

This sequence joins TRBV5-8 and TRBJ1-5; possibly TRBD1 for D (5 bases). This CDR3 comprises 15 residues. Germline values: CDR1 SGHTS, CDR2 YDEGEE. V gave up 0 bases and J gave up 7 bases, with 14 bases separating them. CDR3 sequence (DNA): TGTGCCAGCAGCTTGGAGGGGTACGTTGGGCAGCCCCAGCATTTT. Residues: CASSLEGYVGQPQHF.

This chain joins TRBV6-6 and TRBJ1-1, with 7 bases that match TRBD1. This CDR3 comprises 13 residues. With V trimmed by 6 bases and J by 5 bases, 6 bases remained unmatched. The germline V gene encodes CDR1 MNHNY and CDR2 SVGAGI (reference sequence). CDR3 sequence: CASSSDRTTEAFF. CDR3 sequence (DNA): TGTGCCAGCAGCTCGGACAGGACAACTGAAGCTTTCTTT.

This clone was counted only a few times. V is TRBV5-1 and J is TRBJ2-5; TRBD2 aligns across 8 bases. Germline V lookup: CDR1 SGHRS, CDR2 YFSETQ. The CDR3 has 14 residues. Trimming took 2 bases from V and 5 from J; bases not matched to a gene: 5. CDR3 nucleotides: TGCGCCAGCAGCTTCGCGGGGGGCGGGGAGACCCAGTACTTC. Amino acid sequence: CASSFAGGGETQYF.